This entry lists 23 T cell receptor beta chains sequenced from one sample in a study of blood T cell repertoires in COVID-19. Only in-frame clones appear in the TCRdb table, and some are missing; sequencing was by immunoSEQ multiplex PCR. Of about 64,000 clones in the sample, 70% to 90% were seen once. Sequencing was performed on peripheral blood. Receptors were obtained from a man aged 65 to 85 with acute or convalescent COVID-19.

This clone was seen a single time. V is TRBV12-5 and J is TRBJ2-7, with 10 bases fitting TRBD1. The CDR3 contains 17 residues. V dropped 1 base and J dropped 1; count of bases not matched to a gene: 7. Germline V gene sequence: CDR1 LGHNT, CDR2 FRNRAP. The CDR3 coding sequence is TGTGCTAGTGGTTTGGATGATGGGACAGGGGTATCCTACGAGCAGTACTTC. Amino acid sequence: CASGLDDGTGVSYEQYF.

In DNA form, the CDR3 reads TGTGCCAGCAGCGTGACAGGGGGAGTCACAGATACGCAGTATTTT. The encoded protein is CASSVTGGVTDTQYF. The V and J genes are TRBV2 and TRBJ2-3; 9 bases align to TRBD1. This CDR3 region has 15 residues. Germline V lookup: CDR1 SNHLY, CDR2 FYNNEI. The V gene end was trimmed by 6 bases and the J gene end by 2 bases; junction bases not matched to a gene: 6.

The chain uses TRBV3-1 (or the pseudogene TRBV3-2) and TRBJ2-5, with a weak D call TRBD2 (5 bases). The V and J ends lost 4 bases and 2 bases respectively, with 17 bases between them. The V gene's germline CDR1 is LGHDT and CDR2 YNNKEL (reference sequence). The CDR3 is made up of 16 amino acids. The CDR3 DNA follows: TGTGCCAGCAGCCGAAGAGCAGCGGCCATACAAGAGACCCAGTACTTC. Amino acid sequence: CASSRRAAAIQETQYF.

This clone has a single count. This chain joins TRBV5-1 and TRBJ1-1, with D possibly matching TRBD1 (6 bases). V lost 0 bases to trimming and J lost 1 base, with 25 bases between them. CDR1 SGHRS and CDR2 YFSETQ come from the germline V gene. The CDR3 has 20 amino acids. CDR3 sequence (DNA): TGCGCCAGCAGCTTGGCCCTTACTAATCCTGACAGGATGAGGAACACTGAAGCTTTCTTT. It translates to CASSLALTNPDRMRNTEAFF.

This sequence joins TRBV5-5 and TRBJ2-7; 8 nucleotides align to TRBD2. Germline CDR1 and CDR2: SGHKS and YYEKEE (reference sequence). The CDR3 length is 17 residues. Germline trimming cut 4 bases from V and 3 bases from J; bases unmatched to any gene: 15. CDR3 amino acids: CASSLSTPGGFLYEQYF. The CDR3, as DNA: TGTGCCAGCAGCCTGAGCACACCGGGGGGGTTCCTCTACGAGCAGTACTTC.

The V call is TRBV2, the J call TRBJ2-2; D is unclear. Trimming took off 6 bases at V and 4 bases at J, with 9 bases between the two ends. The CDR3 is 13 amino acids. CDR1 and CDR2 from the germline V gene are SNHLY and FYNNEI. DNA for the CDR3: TGTGCCAGCAGGTCGGGTAGCACCGGGGAGCTGTTTTTT. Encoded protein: CASRSGSTGELFF. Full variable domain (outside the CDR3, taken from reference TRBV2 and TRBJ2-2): EPEVTQTPSHQVTQMGQEVILRCVPISNHLYFYWYRQILGQKVEFLVSFYNNEISEKSEIFDDQFSVERPDGSNFTLKIRSTKLEDSAMYFCASRSGSTGELFFGEGSRLTVL.

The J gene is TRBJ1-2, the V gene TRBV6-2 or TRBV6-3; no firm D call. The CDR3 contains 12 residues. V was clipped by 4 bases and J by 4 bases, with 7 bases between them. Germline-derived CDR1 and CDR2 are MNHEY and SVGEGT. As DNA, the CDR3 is TGTGCCAGCAGTTCGTCCTTCTATGGCTACACCTTC. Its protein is CASSSSFYGYTF.

This chain's CDR3 is CASSKQGAGSNQPQHF. The CDR3 DNA reads TGTGCCAGTAGTAAACAGGGGGCAGGTAGCAATCAGCCCCAGCATTTT. J is TRBJ1-5 and V is TRBV19; 9 bases are a match to TRBD1. The CDR3 is 16 residues long. J was trimmed by 0 bases and V by 4 bases; bases with no gene match: 4. CDR1 and CDR2 (germline): LNHDA, SQIVND (reference sequence).

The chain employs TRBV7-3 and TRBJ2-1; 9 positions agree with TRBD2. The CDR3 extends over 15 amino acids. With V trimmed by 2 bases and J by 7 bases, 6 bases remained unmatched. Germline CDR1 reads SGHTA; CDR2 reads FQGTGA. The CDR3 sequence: CASSLLLAGTNEQFF. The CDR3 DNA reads TGTGCCAGCAGCTTACTACTAGCGGGCACAAATGAGCAGTTCTTC.

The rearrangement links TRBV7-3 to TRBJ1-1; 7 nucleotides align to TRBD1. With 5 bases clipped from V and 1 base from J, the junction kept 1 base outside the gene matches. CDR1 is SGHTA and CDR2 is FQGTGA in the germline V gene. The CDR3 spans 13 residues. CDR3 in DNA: TGTGCCAGCAGCCGACAGGGGAACACTGAAGCTTTCTTT. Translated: CASSRQGNTEAFF.

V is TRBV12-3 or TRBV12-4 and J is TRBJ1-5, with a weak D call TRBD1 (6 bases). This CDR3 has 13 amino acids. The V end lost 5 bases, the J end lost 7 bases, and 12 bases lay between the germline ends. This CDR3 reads CASSNQGSQPQHF. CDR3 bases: TGTGCCAGCAGTAACCAGGGGTCCCAGCCCCAGCATTTT.

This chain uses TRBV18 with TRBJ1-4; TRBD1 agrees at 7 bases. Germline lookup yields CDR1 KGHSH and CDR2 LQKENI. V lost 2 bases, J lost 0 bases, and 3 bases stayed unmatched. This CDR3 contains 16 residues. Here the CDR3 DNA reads TGTGCCAGCTCACCAACAGGGGCGGCAACTAATGAAAAACTGTTTTTT. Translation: CASSPTGAATNEKLFF.

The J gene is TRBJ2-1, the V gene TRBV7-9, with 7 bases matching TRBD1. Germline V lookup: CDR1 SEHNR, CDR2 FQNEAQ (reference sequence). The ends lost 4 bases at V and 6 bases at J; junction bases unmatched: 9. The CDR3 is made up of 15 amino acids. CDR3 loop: CASSSRQGGANEQFF. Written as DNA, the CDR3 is TGTGCCAGCAGCTCTCGACAGGGCGGAGCCAATGAGCAGTTCTTC.

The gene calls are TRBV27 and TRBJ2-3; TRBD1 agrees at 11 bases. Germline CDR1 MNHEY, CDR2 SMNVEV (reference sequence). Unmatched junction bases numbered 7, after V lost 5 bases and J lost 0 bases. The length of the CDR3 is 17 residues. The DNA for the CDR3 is TGTGCCAGCAGTCTACTCGGGACAGGGGGGAGCACAGATACGCAGTATTTT. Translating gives CASSLLGTGGSTDTQYF.

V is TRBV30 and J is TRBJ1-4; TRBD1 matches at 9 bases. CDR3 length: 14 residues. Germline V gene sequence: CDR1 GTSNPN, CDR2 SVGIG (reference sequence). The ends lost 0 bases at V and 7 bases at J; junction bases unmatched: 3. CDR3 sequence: CAWSVDRGGEKLFF. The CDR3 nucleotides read TGTGCCTGGAGTGTAGACAGGGGGGGTGAAAAACTGTTTTTT. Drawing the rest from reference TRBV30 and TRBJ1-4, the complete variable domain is SQTIHQWPATLVQPVGSPLSLECTVEGTSNPNLYWYRQAAGRGLQLLFYSVGIGQISSEVPQNLSASRPQDRQFILSSKKLLLSDSGFYLCAWSVDRGGEKLFFGSGTQLSVL.

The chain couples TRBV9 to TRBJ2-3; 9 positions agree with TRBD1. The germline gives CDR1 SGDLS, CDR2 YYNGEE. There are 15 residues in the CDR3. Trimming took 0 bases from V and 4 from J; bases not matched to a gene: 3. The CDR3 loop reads CASSVETGGADTQYF. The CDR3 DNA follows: TGTGCCAGCAGCGTAGAAACAGGGGGCGCAGATACGCAGTATTTT.

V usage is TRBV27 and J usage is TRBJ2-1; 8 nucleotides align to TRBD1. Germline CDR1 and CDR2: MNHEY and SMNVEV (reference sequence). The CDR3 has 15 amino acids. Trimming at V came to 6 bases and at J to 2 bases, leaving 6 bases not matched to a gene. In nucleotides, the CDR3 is TGTGCCAGCAGATATCAGGGGGCGACCTACAATGAGCAGTTCTTC. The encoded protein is CASRYQGATYNEQFF.

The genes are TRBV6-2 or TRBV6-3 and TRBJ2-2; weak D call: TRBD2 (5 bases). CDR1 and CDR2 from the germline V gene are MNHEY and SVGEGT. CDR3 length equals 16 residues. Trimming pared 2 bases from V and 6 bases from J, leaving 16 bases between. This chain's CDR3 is CASSYPPGNRAGELFF. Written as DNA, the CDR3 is TGTGCCAGCAGTTACCCCCCGGGGAATCGAGCCGGGGAGCTGTTTTTT.

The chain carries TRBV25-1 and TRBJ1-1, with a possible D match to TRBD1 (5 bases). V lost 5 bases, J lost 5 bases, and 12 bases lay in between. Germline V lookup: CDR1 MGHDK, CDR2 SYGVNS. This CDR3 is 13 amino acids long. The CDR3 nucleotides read TGTGCCAGCAGTTTCGACAGAAGAACTGAAGCTTTCTTT. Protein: CASSFDRRTEAFF.

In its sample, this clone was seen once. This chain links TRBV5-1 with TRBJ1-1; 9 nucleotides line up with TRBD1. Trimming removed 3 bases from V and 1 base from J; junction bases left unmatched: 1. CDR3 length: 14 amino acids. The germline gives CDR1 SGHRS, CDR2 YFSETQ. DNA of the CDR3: TGCGCCAGCAGCTGGGGACAGGGGAACACTGAAGCTTTCTTT. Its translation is CASSWGQGNTEAFF. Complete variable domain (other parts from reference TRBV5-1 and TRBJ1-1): KAGVTQTPRYLIKTRGQQVTLSCSPISGHRSVSWYQQTPGQGLQFLFEYFSETQRNKGNFPGRFSGRQFSNSRSEMNVSTLELGDSALYLCASSWGQGNTEAFFGQGTRLTVV.

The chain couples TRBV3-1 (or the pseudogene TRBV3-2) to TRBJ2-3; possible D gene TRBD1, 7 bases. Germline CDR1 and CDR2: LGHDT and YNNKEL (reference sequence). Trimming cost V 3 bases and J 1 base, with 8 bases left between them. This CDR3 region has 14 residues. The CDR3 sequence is CASSHRGGTDTQYF. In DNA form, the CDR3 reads TGTGCCAGCAGCCACAGGGGGGGCACAGATACGCAGTATTTT.

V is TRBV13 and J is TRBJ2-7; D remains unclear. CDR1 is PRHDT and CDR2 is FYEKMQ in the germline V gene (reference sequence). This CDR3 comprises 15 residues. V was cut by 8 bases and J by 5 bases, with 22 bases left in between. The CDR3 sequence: CASPYKVPPSDEQYF. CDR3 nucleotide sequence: TGTGCCAGCCCCTATAAAGTGCCACCAAGTGACGAGCAGTACTTC.

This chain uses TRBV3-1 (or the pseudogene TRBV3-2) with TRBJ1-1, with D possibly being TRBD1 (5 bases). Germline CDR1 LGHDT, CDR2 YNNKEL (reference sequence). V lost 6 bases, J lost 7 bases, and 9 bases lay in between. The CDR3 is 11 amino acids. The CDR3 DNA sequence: TGTGCCAGCAGGGGGGGGAGTGAAGCTTTCTTT. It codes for CASRGGSEAFF.